Each of the 7 T cell receptor beta chains below was sequenced from the same sample in a study of blood T cell repertoires in COVID-19. TCRdb's copy holds only in-frame clones and misses some; the assay was immunoSEQ multiplex PCR. There are around 300,000 clones in the sample; 85% occur only once, and 7.2% lies in the top ten. The sample taken for sequencing was peripheral blood. Source of these receptors: a human donor in a cohort sampled during active COVID-19.

This rearrangement joins TRBV18 to TRBJ1-1; D possibly corresponds to TRBD1 (5 bases). V lost 4 bases and J 0 bases, leaving 9 bases between the germline ends. The germline V gene encodes CDR1 KGHSH and CDR2 LQKENI. CDR3 length equals 14 residues. The CDR3 sequence: CASSQSQVNTEAFF. The CDR3 DNA reads TGTGCCAGCTCACAATCACAGGTGAACACTGAAGCTTTCTTT. The whole variable domain, filled in from reference TRBV18 and TRBJ1-1, reads NAGVMQNPRHLVRRRGQEARLRCSPMKGHSHVYWYRQLPEEGLKFMVYLQKENIIDESGMPKERFSAEFPKEGPSILRIQQVVRGDSAAYFCASSQSQVNTEAFFGQGTRLTVV.

This clone was seen once. The chain employs TRBV6-5 and TRBJ2-3; 10 bases are a match to TRBD2. Germline CDR1 MNHEY, CDR2 SVGAGI. The CDR3 sequence is 14 residues long. V lost 7 bases, J lost 6 bases, and 7 bases stayed unmatched. CDR3 coding DNA: TGTGCCAGCATGAGCGGGGGGGAGGGCGATACGCAGTATTTT. Amino acid sequence: CASMSGGEGDTQYF.

This clone has more than one count but fewer than ten. The rearrangement uses TRBV30 and TRBJ1-5; possibly TRBD1 for D (5 bases). This CDR3 is built from 14 residues. Germline CDR1 and CDR2: GTSNPN and SVGIG (reference sequence). Trimming stripped 2 bases from V and 1 base from J, with 9 bases between. CDR3 residues: CAWSQGHSNQPQHF. The CDR3 nucleotides read TGTGCCTGGAGTCAAGGACACAGCAATCAGCCCCAGCATTTT.

CDR3 protein: CAISESKGQGVGGYTF. Here the CDR3 DNA reads TGTGCCATCAGTGAGTCGAAGGGACAGGGGGTAGGTGGCTACACCTTC. This chain uses TRBV10-3 with TRBJ1-2; TRBD1 agrees at 11 bases. The CDR3 contains 16 residues. V lost 0 bases and J lost 7; bases outside the gene matches: 7. CDR1 ENHRY and CDR2 SYGVKD come from the germline V gene.

The chain uses TRBV19 and TRBJ1-1; maybe TRBD1 (5 bases). There are 14 residues in the CDR3. Between the trimmed V and J ends, which lost 4 bases and 6 bases, there was a span of 15 bases. Germline values: CDR1 LNHDA, CDR2 SQIVND (reference sequence). Here the CDR3 DNA reads TGTGCCAGTAGTACCAACACTGGGGGGGCTGAAGCTTTCTTT. Protein product: CASSTNTGGAEAFF.

The CDR3 DNA reads TGTGCCTCCTCGGGGGGTTATAATGAAAAACTGTTTTTT. Its protein product is CASSGGYNEKLFF. V is TRBV30 and J is TRBJ1-4; TRBD1 is a possible D gene (5 bases). The CDR3 consists of 13 residues. Germline V CDR1 and CDR2: GTSNPN, SVGIG (reference sequence). The ends were cut back, 7 bases at V and 4 bases at J, with 13 bases in the middle.

The chain links TRBV6-5 to TRBJ2-1; D unresolved. The V end lost 8 bases, the J end lost 5 bases, and 16 bases lay between the germline ends. Germline lookup yields CDR1 MNHEY and CDR2 SVGAGI. CDR3 size: 14 residues. CDR3 protein: CASRGVNYHNEQFF. In nucleotides, the CDR3 is TGTGCCAGCCGAGGTGTTAACTACCACAATGAGCAGTTCTTC.